The 8 T cell receptor beta chains below all came from one sample that was sequenced in a study of blood T cell repertoires in COVID-19. Clones were read by immunoSEQ multiplex PCR, and TCRdb kept only the in-frame ones, dropping some. The data hold 180,000 or so clones, with over 80% observed a single time. Input material: peripheral blood. The receptors were sampled from a woman between 35 and 50 years old with COVID-19, enrolled during active disease.

The V and J genes are TRBV5-1 and TRBJ1-2, with D perhaps matching TRBD1 (6 bases). The CDR3 length is 15 residues. Germline lookup yields CDR1 SGHRS and CDR2 YFSETQ. V was trimmed by 0 bases and J by 4 bases, leaving 13 bases between them. The CDR3 spells CASSLETGRSYGYTF. The CDR3 DNA sequence: TGCGCCAGCAGCTTGGAAACAGGGCGCAGCTATGGCTACACCTTC.

The rearrangement joins TRBV19 to TRBJ1-1; TRBD1 matches 9 bases. The CDR3 runs 14 residues. CDR1 and CDR2 from the germline V gene are LNHDA and SQIVND (reference sequence). With V trimmed by 4 bases and J by 5 bases, 5 bases remained unmatched. The CDR3 loop is CASSRGQGYTEAFF. The CDR3 nucleotides read TGTGCCAGTAGTAGGGGACAGGGATATACTGAAGCTTTCTTT.

The V gene is TRBV28, the J gene TRBJ1-6; D unresolved. The germline V and J ends were trimmed by 6 bases and 2 bases, with 14 bases remaining between them. The CDR3 sequence is 16 residues long. Germline values: CDR1 MDHEN, CDR2 SYDVKM. The CDR3 DNA sequence: TGTGCCAGCAGCAAAGGAGGGAACACCTATAATTCACCCCTCCACTTT. Amino acids: CASSKGGNTYNSPLHF.

The chain joins TRBV9 to TRBJ2-5; 8 nucleotides line up with TRBD2. Germline lookup yields CDR1 SGDLS and CDR2 YYNGEE. V dropped 0 bases and J dropped 1; count of bases not matched to a gene: 8. There are 17 residues in the CDR3. The CDR3 DNA reads as TGTGCCAGCAGCGTAGATTCCGGGGGGGCATTCCAAGAGACCCAGTACTTC. The encoded protein is CASSVDSGGAFQETQYF.

The rearrangement uses TRBV7-3 and TRBJ2-3; D unclear. The CDR3 length is 16 residues. Germline lookup yields CDR1 SGHTA and CDR2 FQGTGA. Between the trimmed V and J ends, which lost 2 bases and 3 bases, there was a span of 15 bases. CDR3 bases: TGTGCCAGCAGCTTATCGCCTAGTGGTTTGACAGATACGCAGTATTTT. Residues: CASSLSPSGLTDTQYF.

J is TRBJ1-1 and V is TRBV7-2; D might be TRBD1 (6 bases). The CDR3 sequence is 13 residues long. Germline values: CDR1 SGHTA, CDR2 FQGNSA. Deletions cut 3 bases from V and 4 bases from J, with 9 bases between. The CDR3 DNA reads TGTGCCAGCAGCTTTAGCAGGGGCACTGAAGCTTTCTTT. The encoded protein is CASSFSRGTEAFF.

The chain has TRBV24-1 and TRBJ2-7; 13 positions match TRBD2. Germline CDR1 KGHDR, CDR2 SFDVKD. This CDR3 has 15 residues. V shed 2 bases, J shed 5 bases, and the junction held 2 bases outside the gene matches. The CDR3 coding sequence is TGTGCCACCAGTGATTGGACTAGCGGGAGCAACGAGCAGTACTTC. Its translation: CATSDWTSGSNEQYF.

J is TRBJ2-7 and V is TRBV4-1; 7 bases are a match to TRBD1. CDR3 length: 14 amino acids. Germline trimming cut 3 bases from V and 2 bases from J; bases unmatched to any gene: 4. CDR1 is MGHRA and CDR2 is YSYEKL in the germline V gene. Written as DNA, the CDR3 is TGCGCCAGCAGCCATCCCGGGACAGCCTACGAGCAGTACTTC. It yields the protein CASSHPGTAYEQYF.